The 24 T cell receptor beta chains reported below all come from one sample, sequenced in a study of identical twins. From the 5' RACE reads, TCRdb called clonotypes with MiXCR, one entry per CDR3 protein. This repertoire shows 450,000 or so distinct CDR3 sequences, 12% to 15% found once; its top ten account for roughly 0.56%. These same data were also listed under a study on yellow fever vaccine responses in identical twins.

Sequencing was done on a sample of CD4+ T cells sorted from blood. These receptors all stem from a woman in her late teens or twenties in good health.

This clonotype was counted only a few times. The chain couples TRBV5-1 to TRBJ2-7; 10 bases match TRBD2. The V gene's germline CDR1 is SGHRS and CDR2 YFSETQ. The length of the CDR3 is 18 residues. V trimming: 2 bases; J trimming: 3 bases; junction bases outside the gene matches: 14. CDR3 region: CASSFNPLPSGGYYEQYF. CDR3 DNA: TGCGCCAGCAGCTTTAATCCCCTTCCTAGCGGGGGTTACTACGAGCAGTACTTC.

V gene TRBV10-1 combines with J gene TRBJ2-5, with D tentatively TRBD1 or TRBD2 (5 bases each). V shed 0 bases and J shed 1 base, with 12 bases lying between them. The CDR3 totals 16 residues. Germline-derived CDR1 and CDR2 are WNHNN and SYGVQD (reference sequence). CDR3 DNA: TGCGCCAGCAGTGAGTCGACGTCGGGGCTCCAAGAGACCCAGTACTTC. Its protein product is CASSESTSGLQETQYF.

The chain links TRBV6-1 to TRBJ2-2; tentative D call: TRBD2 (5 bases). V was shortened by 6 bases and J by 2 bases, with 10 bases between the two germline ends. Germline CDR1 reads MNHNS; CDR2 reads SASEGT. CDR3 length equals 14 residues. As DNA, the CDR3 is TGTGCCAGCAGGACACGGGGAAACACCGGGGAGCTGTTTTTT. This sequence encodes CASRTRGNTGELFF.

This CDR3 is CASSLEGRFYGYTF. The CDR3 DNA reads as TGTGCCAGCAGTTTAGAGGGGCGTTTCTATGGCTACACCTTC. The chain combines TRBV28 with TRBJ1-2, with a weak D call TRBD1 (5 bases). The CDR3 contains 14 residues. Trimming removed 2 bases at V and 4 bases at J, with 11 bases between. Germline CDR1 MDHEN, CDR2 SYDVKM.

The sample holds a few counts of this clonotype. The CDR3: CASSLTQGANHGEQFF. The CDR3 DNA reads TGCGCCAGCAGCTTGACACAGGGGGCAAATCACGGTGAGCAGTTCTTC. The chain joins TRBV5-1 to TRBJ2-1; TRBD1 matches 9 bases. Germline CDR1 is SGHRS and CDR2 is YFSETQ. The trim removed 1 base at V and 9 bases at J, leaving 11 bases unmatched. The CDR3 length is 16 residues.

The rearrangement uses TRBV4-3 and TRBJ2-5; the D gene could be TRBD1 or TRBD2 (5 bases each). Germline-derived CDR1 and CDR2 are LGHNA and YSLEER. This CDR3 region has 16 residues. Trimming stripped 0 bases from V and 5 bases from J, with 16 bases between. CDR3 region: CASSQDTREWGETQYF. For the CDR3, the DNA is TGCGCCAGCAGCCAAGATACGAGGGAGTGGGGGGAGACCCAGTACTTC.

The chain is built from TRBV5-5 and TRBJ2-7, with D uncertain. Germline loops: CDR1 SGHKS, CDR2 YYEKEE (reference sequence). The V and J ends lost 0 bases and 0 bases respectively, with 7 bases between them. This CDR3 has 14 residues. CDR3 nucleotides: TGTGCCAGCAGCTTGGTTGGTCCCTCCTACGAGCAGTACTTC. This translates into CASSLVGPSYEQYF.

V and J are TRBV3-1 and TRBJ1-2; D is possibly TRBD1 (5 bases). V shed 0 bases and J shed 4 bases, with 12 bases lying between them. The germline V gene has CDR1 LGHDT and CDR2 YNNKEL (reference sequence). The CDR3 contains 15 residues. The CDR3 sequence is CASSQDAGGGYGYTF. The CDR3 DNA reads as TGTGCCAGCAGCCAAGATGCCGGGGGAGGCTATGGCTACACCTTC. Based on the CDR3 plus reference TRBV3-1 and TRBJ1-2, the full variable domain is DTAVSQTPKYLVTQMGNDKSIKCEQNLGHDTMYWYKQDSKKFLKIMFSYNNKELIINETVPNRFSPKSPDKAHLNLHINSLELGDSAVYFCASSQDAGGGYGYTFGSGTRLTVV.

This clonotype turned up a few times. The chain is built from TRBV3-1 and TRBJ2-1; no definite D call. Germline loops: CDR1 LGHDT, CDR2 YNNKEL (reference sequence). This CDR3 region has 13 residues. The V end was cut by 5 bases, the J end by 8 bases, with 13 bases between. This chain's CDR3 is CASSYGSRYEQFF. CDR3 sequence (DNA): TGTGCCAGCAGCTACGGGTCTAGGTATGAGCAGTTCTTC.

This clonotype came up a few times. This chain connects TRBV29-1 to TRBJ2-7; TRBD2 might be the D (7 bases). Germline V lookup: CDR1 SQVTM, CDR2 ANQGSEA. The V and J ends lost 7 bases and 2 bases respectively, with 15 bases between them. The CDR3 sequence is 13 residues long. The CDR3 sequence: CSAEGGGTYEQYF. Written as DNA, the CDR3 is TGCAGCGCCGAAGGGGGGGGTACCTACGAGCAGTACTTC.

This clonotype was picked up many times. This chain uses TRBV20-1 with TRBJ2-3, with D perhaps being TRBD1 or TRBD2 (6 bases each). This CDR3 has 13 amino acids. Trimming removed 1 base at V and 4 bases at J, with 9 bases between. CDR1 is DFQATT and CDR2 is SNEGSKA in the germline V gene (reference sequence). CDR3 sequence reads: CSARVEGADTQYF. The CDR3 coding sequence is TGCAGTGCTAGAGTGGAGGGGGCAGATACGCAGTATTTT.

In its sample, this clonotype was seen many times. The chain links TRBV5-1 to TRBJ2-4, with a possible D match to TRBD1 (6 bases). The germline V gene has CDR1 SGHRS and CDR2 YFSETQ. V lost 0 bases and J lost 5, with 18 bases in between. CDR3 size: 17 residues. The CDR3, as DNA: TGCGCCAGCAGCTTGGGTTCATCAGGGGTGAGCCAAAACATTCAGTACTTC. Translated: CASSLGSSGVSQNIQYF.

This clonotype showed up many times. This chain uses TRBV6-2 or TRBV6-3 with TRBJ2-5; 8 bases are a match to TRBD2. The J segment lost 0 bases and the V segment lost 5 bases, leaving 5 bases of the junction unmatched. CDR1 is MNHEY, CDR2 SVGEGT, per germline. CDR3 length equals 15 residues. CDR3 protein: CASSQSGRDQETQYF. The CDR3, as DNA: TGTGCCAGCAGTCAGAGCGGGAGAGACCAAGAGACCCAGTACTTC.

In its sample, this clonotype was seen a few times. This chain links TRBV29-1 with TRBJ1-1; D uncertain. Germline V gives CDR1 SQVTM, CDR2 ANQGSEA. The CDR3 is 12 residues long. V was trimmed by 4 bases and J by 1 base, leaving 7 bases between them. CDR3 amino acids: CSVVSSNTEAFF. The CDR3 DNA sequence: TGCAGCGTTGTTAGCTCGAACACTGAAGCTTTCTTT.

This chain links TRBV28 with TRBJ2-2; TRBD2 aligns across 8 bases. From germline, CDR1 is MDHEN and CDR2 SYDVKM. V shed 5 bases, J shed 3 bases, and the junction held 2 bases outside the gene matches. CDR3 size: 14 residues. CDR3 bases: TGTGCCAGCAGTGGACTAGCCCACACCGGGGAGCTGTTTTTT. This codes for CASSGLAHTGELFF.

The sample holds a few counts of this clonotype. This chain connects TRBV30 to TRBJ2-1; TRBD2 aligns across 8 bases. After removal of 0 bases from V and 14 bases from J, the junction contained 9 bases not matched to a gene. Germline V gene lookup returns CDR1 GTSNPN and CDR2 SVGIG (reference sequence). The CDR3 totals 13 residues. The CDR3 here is CAWSVRGSGAEFF. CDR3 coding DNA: TGTGCCTGGAGTGTTCGGGGTAGCGGGGCTGAGTTCTTC.

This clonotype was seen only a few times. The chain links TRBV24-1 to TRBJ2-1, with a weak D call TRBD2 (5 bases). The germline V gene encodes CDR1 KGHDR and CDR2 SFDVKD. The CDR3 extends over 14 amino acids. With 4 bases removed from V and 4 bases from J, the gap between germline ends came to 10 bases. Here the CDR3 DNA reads TGTGCCACCAGTGAACTGGACTCTTACAATGAGCAGTTCTTC. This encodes CATSELDSYNEQFF.

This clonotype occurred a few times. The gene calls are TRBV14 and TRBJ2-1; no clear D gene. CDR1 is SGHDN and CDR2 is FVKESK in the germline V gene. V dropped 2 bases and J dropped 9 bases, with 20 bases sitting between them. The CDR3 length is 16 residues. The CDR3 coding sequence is TGTGCCAGCAGCCAATGGATGGGGTCGGCAGTGGGTGAGCAGTTCTTC. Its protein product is CASSQWMGSAVGEQFF.

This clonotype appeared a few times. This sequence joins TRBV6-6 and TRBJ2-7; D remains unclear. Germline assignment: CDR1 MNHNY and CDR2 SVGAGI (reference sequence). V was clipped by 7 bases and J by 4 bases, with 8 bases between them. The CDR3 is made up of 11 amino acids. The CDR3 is CASTTKYEQYF. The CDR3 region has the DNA TGTGCCAGCACGACGAAATACGAGCAGTACTTC.

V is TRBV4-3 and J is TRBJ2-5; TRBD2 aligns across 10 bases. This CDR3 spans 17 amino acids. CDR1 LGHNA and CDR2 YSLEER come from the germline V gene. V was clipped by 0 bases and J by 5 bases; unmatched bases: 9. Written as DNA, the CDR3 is TGCGCCAGCAGCCAAGATTCGGCTAGCGGGAGCGGGGAGACCCAGTACTTC. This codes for CASSQDSASGSGETQYF.

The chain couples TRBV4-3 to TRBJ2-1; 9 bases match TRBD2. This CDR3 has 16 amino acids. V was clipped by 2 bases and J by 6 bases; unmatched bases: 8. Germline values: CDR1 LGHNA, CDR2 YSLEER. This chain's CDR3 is CASSQQTGTSRNEQFF. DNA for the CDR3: TGCGCCAGCAGCCAACAGACCGGGACTAGCCGCAATGAGCAGTTCTTC.

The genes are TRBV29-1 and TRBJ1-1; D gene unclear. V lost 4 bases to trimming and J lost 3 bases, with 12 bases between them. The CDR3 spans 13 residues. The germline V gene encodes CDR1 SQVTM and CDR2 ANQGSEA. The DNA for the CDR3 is TGCAGCGTTGGCTTGAGGACCGACACTGAAGCTTTCTTT. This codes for CSVGLRTDTEAFF.

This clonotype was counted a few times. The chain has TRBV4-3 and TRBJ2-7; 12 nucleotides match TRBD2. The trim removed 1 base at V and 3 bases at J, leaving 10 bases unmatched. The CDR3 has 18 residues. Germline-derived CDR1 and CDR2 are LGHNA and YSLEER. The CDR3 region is CASSQGGLAGSGVYEQYF. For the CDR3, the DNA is TGCGCCAGCAGCCAAGGTGGACTAGCGGGATCCGGCGTCTACGAGCAGTACTTC.

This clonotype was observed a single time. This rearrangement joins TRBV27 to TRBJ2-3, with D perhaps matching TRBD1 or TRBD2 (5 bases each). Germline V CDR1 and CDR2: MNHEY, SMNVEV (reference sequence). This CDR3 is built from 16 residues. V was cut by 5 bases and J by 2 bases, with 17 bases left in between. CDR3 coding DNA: TGTGCCAGCAGTGGGGGTCGGGGCCGTTCCACAGATACGCAGTATTTT. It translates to CASSGGRGRSTDTQYF.